This entry is about one T cell receptor beta chain. Its antigen is unknown. This sample stems from a study of cytomegalovirus exposure and HLA in healthy donors. Study observations and caveats: Reports state that TCR beta sequences accurately predicted most subjects' HLA-A and HLA-B alleles. Clonal expansion was found to be greater in HLA-associated TCR beta chains than in equally common others in a later analysis. In terms of immune exposure information, only CMV serostatus was available.

CDR1 and CDR2 (germline): KGHSH, LQKENI. V gave up 1 base and J gave up 7 bases; unmatched junction bases: 2. This CDR3 comprises 15 residues. The study ran its PCR with 60 Vbeta and 13 Jbeta primers. Sequencing was performed with immunoSEQ multiplex PCR; in TCRdb, only in-frame clones are kept and a portion is missing. The repertoire consists of some 160,000 clones, with 60% to 80% occurring once and the leading ten covering approximately 1.5%. The chain employs TRBV18 and TRBJ1-6; TRBD1 matches 9 bases. The TCR sequence derives from a male donor in good health and CMV-seronegative. Sequenced: PBMCs. CDR3 loop: CASSPRTGGNSPLHF. The DNA of the CDR3 is TGTGCCAGCTCACCACGTACAGGGGGCAATTCACCCCTCCACTTT.